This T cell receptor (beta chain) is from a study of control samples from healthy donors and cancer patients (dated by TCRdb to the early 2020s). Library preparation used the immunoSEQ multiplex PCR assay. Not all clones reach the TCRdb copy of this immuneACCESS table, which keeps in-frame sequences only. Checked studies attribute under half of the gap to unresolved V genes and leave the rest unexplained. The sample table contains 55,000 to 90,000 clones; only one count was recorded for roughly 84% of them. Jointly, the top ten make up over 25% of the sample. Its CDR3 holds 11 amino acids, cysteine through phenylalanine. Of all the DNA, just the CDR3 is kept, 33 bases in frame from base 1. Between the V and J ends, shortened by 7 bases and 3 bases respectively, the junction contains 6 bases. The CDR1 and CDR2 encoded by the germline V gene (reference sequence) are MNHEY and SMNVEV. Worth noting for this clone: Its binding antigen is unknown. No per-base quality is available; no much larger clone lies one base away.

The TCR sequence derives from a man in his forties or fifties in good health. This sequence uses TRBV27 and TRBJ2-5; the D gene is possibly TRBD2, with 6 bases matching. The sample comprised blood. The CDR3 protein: CASKREETQYF. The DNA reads TGTGCCAGCAAGCGGGAAGAGACCCAGTACTTC.